The next 28 T cell receptor beta chains were all read from a single sample in a study of CD8 T cells in ankylosing spondylitis. TCRdb redid the calling of the 5' RACE reads with MiXCR, one entry per CDR3 protein. The table records 700,000 or so distinct CDR3 sequences, around 19% of them present only once. These TCRs' antigens remain unknown. The study, taken as a whole, reports: Among TCR beta sequences, a motif of fewer than 10 highly homologous variants appeared characteristic of ankylosing spondylitis blood.

Sequenced sample: blood, either unsorted or a sorted T cell fraction (not recorded which). The receptors originated from a male donor with ankylosing spondylitis.

CDR3 nucleotides: TGTGCCAGCAGCACAGGGACGGAAGCCATCTACAATGAGCAGTTCTTC. Its translation is CASSTGTEAIYNEQFF. The rearrangement uses TRBV28 and TRBJ2-1; possible D gene TRBD1, 6 bases. The V gene lost 6 bases and the J gene lost 3 bases, with 18 bases spanning the gap. The CDR3 is made up of 16 amino acids. Germline values: CDR1 MDHEN, CDR2 SYDVKM.

The J gene is TRBJ2-1, the V gene TRBV27, with 11 bases lining up with TRBD1. The ends lost 6 bases at V and 6 bases at J; junction bases unmatched: 7. The CDR3 has 15 residues. Germline loops: CDR1 MNHEY, CDR2 SMNVEV (reference sequence). CDR3: CASSGGTGGSNEQFF. CDR3 in DNA: TGTGCCAGCAGCGGGGGGACAGGGGGAAGCAATGAGCAGTTCTTC.

This chain links TRBV20-1 with TRBJ2-3; possible D gene TRBD2, 7 bases. CDR3 size: 15 residues. The V gene's germline CDR1 is DFQATT and CDR2 SNEGSKA (reference sequence). V gave up 3 bases and J gave up 2 bases, with 15 bases separating them. The DNA for the CDR3 is TGCAGTGCTAGGTGGGAGCGGGACAACACAGATACGCAGTATTTT. Encoded protein: CSARWERDNTDTQYF.

On this clonotype: A much larger clonotype is one base distant, so this may be a read error. The gene calls are TRBV27 and TRBJ2-1, with 9 bases fitting TRBD2. The V and J ends lost 7 bases and 4 bases, in that order; junction bases with no gene match: 5. This CDR3 spans 14 amino acids. CDR1 and CDR2 (germline): MNHEY, SMNVEV (reference sequence). CDR3 DNA: TGTGCCAGCACCCCTAGCGGGACTTACAATGAGCAGTTCTTC. This gives the protein CASTPSGTYNEQFF.

V gene TRBV2 combines with J gene TRBJ2-7; D unresolved. The CDR3 totals 14 residues. V was cut by 7 bases and J by 2 bases, with 15 bases left in between. Germline V gene sequence: CDR1 SNHLY, CDR2 FYNNEI. The CDR3: CASTGTSMAYEQYF. The CDR3 DNA follows: TGTGCCAGCACGGGTACTTCTATGGCCTACGAGCAGTACTTC.

This clonotype was seen a handful of times. J is TRBJ2-3 and V is TRBV4-3, with D possibly matching TRBD2 (5 bases). V lost 0 bases to trimming and J lost 0 bases, with 13 bases between them. There are 17 residues in the CDR3. Germline loops: CDR1 LGHNA, CDR2 YSLEER. This chain's CDR3 is CASSQEEGYSSTDTQYF. In nucleotides, the CDR3 is TGCGCCAGCAGCCAAGAAGAGGGCTACTCTAGCACAGATACGCAGTATTTT.

The rearrangement joins TRBV12-3 or TRBV12-4 to TRBJ2-5; D unclear. Trimming shortened V by 4 bases and J by 4 bases, and 4 bases separated the two germline ends. The CDR3 is 11 residues long. Here the CDR3 reads CASSSTETQYF. Written as DNA, the CDR3 is TGTGCCAGCAGTTCGACAGAGACCCAGTACTTC.

This clonotype was seen a few times. J is TRBJ2-1 and V is TRBV4-2; TRBD1 aligns across 7 bases. This CDR3 has 17 residues. J gave up 8 bases and V 0 bases, and 13 bases lay outside the gene matches. Germline V gene lookup returns CDR1 LGHNA and CDR2 YNFKEQ. CDR3 in DNA: TGTGCCAGCAGCCAAGAGGATGGACAGGCAGCCGGTCATGAGCAGTTCTTC. The encoded protein is CASSQEDGQAAGHEQFF.

The CDR3 nucleotides are TGCAGTGCTCCCCCCTCCGGGTACACAGATACGCAGTATTTT. Amino acid sequence: CSAPPSGYTDTQYF. V and J are TRBV20-1 and TRBJ2-3, with D hard to call. There are 14 residues in the CDR3. Trimming pared 5 bases from V and 2 bases from J, leaving 14 bases between. From germline, CDR1 is DFQATT and CDR2 SNEGSKA (reference sequence).

Only a few counts were recorded for this clonotype. The chain is built from TRBV21-1 and TRBJ2-1; TRBD1, the D gene given by the table, was not confirmed from the DNA. TRBV21-1 is a documented pseudogene. CDR3 length: 13 residues. The CDR3 sequence is CASDPTGYNEQFF. DNA for the CDR3: TGTGCCAGCGACCCCACAGGGTACAATGAGCAGTTCTTC.

The sample holds a few counts of this clonotype. The CDR3 DNA sequence: TGTGCCAGCAGTAGGACAGGGGTAGGCGGGGAGCTGTTTTTT. This sequence encodes CASSRTGVGGELFF. The rearrangement links TRBV12-3 or TRBV12-4 to TRBJ2-2, with 9 bases fitting TRBD1. CDR3 size: 14 residues. The J segment lost 7 bases and the V segment lost 5 bases, leaving 5 bases of the junction unmatched.

This clonotype was observed a few times. V usage is TRBV6-1 and J usage is TRBJ2-1; TRBD2 agrees at 12 bases. Trimming removed 2 bases from V and 16 bases from J; junction bases left unmatched: 12. Germline CDR1 is MNHNS and CDR2 is SASEGT. CDR3 length equals 15 residues. The CDR3 is CASSEMGLAGSFGFF. The CDR3 region has the DNA TGTGCCAGCAGTGAAATGGGACTAGCGGGTTCGTTTGGATTCTTC.

This clonotype was found a few times. The V gene is TRBV12-3 or TRBV12-4, the J gene TRBJ2-7; D is tentatively TRBD1 or TRBD2 (6 bases each). This CDR3 has 14 amino acids. Trimming shortened V by 4 bases and J by 3 bases, and 13 bases separated the two germline ends. The CDR3 is CASSSGGAGYEQYF. The CDR3 coding sequence is TGTGCCAGCAGTTCCGGGGGCGCGGGCTACGAGCAGTACTTC.

The V gene is TRBV29-1, the J gene TRBJ2-7; 7 nucleotides agree with TRBD1. CDR1 is SQVTM, CDR2 ANQGSEA, per germline. Trimming at V came to 4 bases and at J to 2 bases, leaving 5 bases not matched to a gene. The CDR3 extends over 13 amino acids. The CDR3 coding sequence is TGCAGCGTTGGACAGGGTGGCGCCTACGAGCAGTACTTC. Translated, it gives CSVGQGGAYEQYF.

This chain links TRBV4-2 with TRBJ2-3, with 7 bases lining up with TRBD1. Germline loops: CDR1 LGHNA, CDR2 YNFKEQ. Germline trimming cut 1 base from V and 4 bases from J; bases unmatched to any gene: 8. The CDR3 is made up of 16 amino acids. This chain's CDR3 is CASSQVGQRGPDTQYF. The CDR3 DNA follows: TGTGCCAGCAGCCAAGTAGGCCAGAGGGGGCCAGATACGCAGTATTTT.

This clonotype was observed a few times. The chain carries TRBV14 and TRBJ1-3; the D is unclear. Looked up from germline, CDR1 is SGHDN and CDR2 is FVKESK. This CDR3 has 14 amino acids. V lost 5 bases to trimming and J lost 2 bases, with 10 bases between them. CDR3 in amino acids: CASSLHGAGNTIYF. CDR3 DNA sequence: TGTGCCAGCAGCTTGCACGGGGCTGGAAACACCATATATTTT.

The chain employs TRBV10-3 and TRBJ1-4; perhaps TRBD1 as D (5 bases). The CDR3 sequence is 15 residues long. V was pared by 2 bases and J by 7 bases, with 14 bases between. The germline V gene encodes CDR1 ENHRY and CDR2 SYGVKD. Written as DNA, the CDR3 is TGTGCCATCAGTGAGCCGGGGGGGACTGCTGAAAAACTGTTTTTT. Its protein is CAISEPGGTAEKLFF.

In this sample, this clonotype turned up a few times. For the CDR3, the DNA is TGTGCCAGCAGTCTCCTAGGAGGACAGGCAATCCACGAGCAGTACTTC. It codes for CASSLLGGQAIHEQYF. The genes are TRBV27 and TRBJ2-7; the match to TRBD1 covers 7 bases. The V and J ends lost 5 bases and 5 bases, in that order; junction bases with no gene match: 15. Per the germline V gene, CDR1 is MNHEY and CDR2 is SMNVEV (reference sequence). This CDR3 is 16 amino acids long.

This clonotype occurred many times. The chain carries TRBV7-3 and TRBJ2-7; 9 positions match TRBD1. The trim removed 5 bases at V and 5 bases at J, leaving 7 bases unmatched. Germline V gene sequence: CDR1 SGHTA, CDR2 FQGTGA. CDR3 length equals 14 residues. CDR3 loop: CASSLTGGLDEQYF. DNA of the CDR3: TGTGCCAGCAGCCTCACAGGGGGCCTAGACGAGCAGTACTTC. The full variable domain, with the rest looked up from reference TRBV7-3 and TRBJ2-7, is GAGVSQTPSNKVTEKGKYVELRCDPISGHTALYWYRQSLGQGPEFLIYFQGTGAADDSGLPNDRFFAVRPEGSVSTLKIQRTERGDSAVYLCASSLTGGLDEQYFGPGTRLTVT.

The chain uses TRBV18 and TRBJ1-4, with D uncertain. Germline V gene lookup returns CDR1 KGHSH and CDR2 LQKENI. The ends were cut back, 5 bases at V and 4 bases at J, with 8 bases in the middle. This CDR3 comprises 13 residues. The CDR3 sequence is CASSSDLNEKLFF. Here the CDR3 DNA reads TGTGCCAGCTCATCCGACCTTAATGAAAAACTGTTTTTT.

V is TRBV6-5 and J is TRBJ2-7, with D maybe TRBD2 (8 bases). Germline V gene data show CDR1 as MNHEY and CDR2 as SVGAGI. The CDR3 is 17 amino acids. Trimming took off 2 bases at V and 5 bases at J, with 22 bases between the two ends. The CDR3 region has the DNA TGTGCCAGCAGTTACCGCTCCGGGAGGGGGCTCTTGGACGAGCAGTACTTC. Its translation: CASSYRSGRGLLDEQYF.

Only a few counts were recorded for this clonotype. The chain joins TRBV4-2 to TRBJ2-7, with 9 bases fitting TRBD2. From germline, CDR1 is LGHNA and CDR2 YNFKEQ. The J segment lost 0 bases and the V segment lost 1 base, leaving 7 bases of the junction unmatched. The CDR3 loop spans 17 amino acids. DNA of the CDR3: TGTGCCAGCAGCCAAGTGATGATAGCGGGGGACTCCTACGAGCAGTACTTC. It is translated as CASSQVMIAGDSYEQYF.

In its sample, this clonotype was seen a few times. V is TRBV4-2 and J is TRBJ2-3; TRBD2 might be the D (5 bases). This CDR3 spans 16 amino acids. The germline CDR1 and CDR2 sequences are LGHNA and YNFKEQ. Between the trimmed V and J ends, which lost 4 bases and 2 bases, there was a span of 16 bases. The DNA for the CDR3 is TGTGCCAGCAGCCCCCTAATACAGCGGACCACAGATACGCAGTATTTT. It yields the protein CASSPLIQRTTDTQYF.

The chain uses TRBV12-3 or TRBV12-4 and TRBJ2-1; 9 bases match TRBD1. The CDR3 has 14 residues. J was trimmed by 8 bases and V by 6 bases; bases with no gene match: 8. In DNA form, the CDR3 reads TGTGCCAGCAGGCCCGGGACAGGGTTCTATGAGCAGTTCTTC. Encoded protein: CASRPGTGFYEQFF.

This clonotype was counted only a few times. This sequence joins TRBV5-1 and TRBJ2-1; possible D gene TRBD2, 6 bases. V lost 1 base to trimming and J lost 9 bases, with 14 bases between them. The length of the CDR3 is 14 residues. The germline V gene encodes CDR1 SGHRS and CDR2 YFSETQ. The CDR3 spells CASSLSGSVGEQFF. The CDR3 coding sequence is TGCGCCAGCAGCTTGTCCGGGAGTGTGGGTGAGCAGTTCTTC.

This clonotype was recorded at least ten times. V and J are TRBV28 and TRBJ2-2; D call uncertain. CDR3 length equals 17 residues. The V gene's germline CDR1 is MDHEN and CDR2 SYDVKM. Trimming stripped 6 bases from V and 5 bases from J, with 22 bases between. DNA of the CDR3: TGTGCCAGCAGCCTACCCACGACCGACTTATTAACCGGGGAGCTGTTTTTT. As protein: CASSLPTTDLLTGELFF.

This clonotype came up a few times. This rearrangement joins TRBV5-5 to TRBJ2-7; D not resolved. Germline lookup yields CDR1 SGHKS and CDR2 YYEKEE (reference sequence). The CDR3 is 16 amino acids. Trimming shortened V by 1 base and J by 2 bases, and 16 bases separated the two germline ends. Here the CDR3 reads CASSLRWGVVAYEQYF. The CDR3 nucleotides are TGTGCCAGCAGCTTGCGCTGGGGTGTAGTGGCCTACGAGCAGTACTTC.

The chain carries TRBV24-1 and TRBJ1-4; D is uncertain. V was pared by 2 bases and J by 0 bases, with 15 bases between. The germline V gene encodes CDR1 KGHDR and CDR2 SFDVKD. This CDR3 region has 18 residues. CDR3 sequence reads: CATSDSVTTTATNEKLFF. CDR3 DNA sequence: TGTGCCACCAGTGATTCTGTCACCACCACCGCAACTAATGAAAAACTGTTTTTT.